Presented here are 27 T cell receptor beta chains from one specimen sequenced in a study of cytomegalovirus exposure and HLA in healthy donors. TCRdb keeps only in-frame clones here, not all; method: immunoSEQ multiplex PCR. The sample yields 150,000 to 200,000 clones, approximately 80% seen once. Sequenced material: PBMCs. The receptors shown here come from a man aged 25-45 years in good health and CMV-seropositive.

This chain uses TRBV11-2 with TRBJ2-5; 16 bases line up with TRBD2. V shed 4 bases and J 3 bases; nucleotides not matched to a gene: 2. CDR3 length: 16 residues. CDR1 is SGHAT and CDR2 is FQNNGV in the germline V gene. The CDR3 reads CASSSGTSGGEETQYF. Here the CDR3 DNA reads TGTGCCAGCAGCTCCGGGACTAGCGGGGGGGAAGAGACCCAGTACTTC.

The chain uses TRBV5-1 and TRBJ2-7; 11 nucleotides agree with TRBD1. Germline assignment: CDR1 SGHRS and CDR2 YFSETQ. Trimming removed 4 bases from V and 3 bases from J; junction bases left unmatched: 9. This CDR3 is 16 amino acids long. DNA of the CDR3: TGCGCCAGCAGCCTGAAGGACAGGGGGCTAGACTACGAGCAGTACTTC. This sequence encodes CASSLKDRGLDYEQYF.

The chain uses TRBV19 and TRBJ1-1; no clear D. The CDR3 length is 16 residues. Trimming took 5 bases from V and 3 from J, leaving 19 bases between them. The germline V gene encodes CDR1 LNHDA and CDR2 SQIVND (reference sequence). DNA of the CDR3: TGTGCCAGTAGTTCCAGGCGGGCTGAGGCGTACACTGAAGCTTTCTTT. This sequence encodes CASSSRRAEAYTEAFF. The full variable domain, with the rest looked up from reference TRBV19 and TRBJ1-1, is DGGITQSPKYLFRKEGQNVTLSCEQNLNHDAMYWYRQDPGQGLRLIYYSQIVNDFQKGDIAEGYSVSREKKESFPLTVTSAQKNPTAFYLCASSSRRAEAYTEAFFGQGTRLTVV.

V is TRBV7-9 and J is TRBJ2-1; 7 bases fit TRBD1. Germline V gene lookup returns CDR1 SEHNR and CDR2 FQNEAQ (reference sequence). The ends lost 4 bases at V and 3 bases at J; junction bases unmatched: 9. This CDR3 comprises 16 residues. CDR3 protein: CASSSREGGVYNEQFF. Here the CDR3 DNA reads TGTGCCAGCAGCTCCAGGGAAGGGGGCGTCTACAATGAGCAGTTCTTC.

The CDR3 protein is CASFPAAGRLSYTF. The CDR3 DNA reads TGTGCCAGCTTCCCAGCGGCGGGCAGATTGAGCTACACCTTC. The chain is built from TRBV18 and TRBJ1-2, with unresolved D. The CDR3 consists of 14 residues. Germline lookup yields CDR1 KGHSH and CDR2 LQKENI. With 7 bases removed from V and 9 bases from J, the gap between germline ends came to 21 bases.

The CDR3 region is CATSKQGAGGELFF. The CDR3, as DNA: TGTGCCACCAGCAAACAGGGGGCGGGCGGGGAGCTGTTTTTT. The V gene is TRBV15, the J gene TRBJ2-2; 9 bases align to TRBD1. The CDR3 length is 14 residues. With 4 bases clipped from V and 7 bases from J, the junction kept 4 bases outside the gene matches. Germline lookup yields CDR1 LNHNV and CDR2 YYDKDF (reference sequence).

J is TRBJ1-2 and V is TRBV4-1; 7 bases agree with TRBD1. The CDR3 totals 15 residues. Germline CDR1 MGHRA, CDR2 YSYEKL. With V trimmed by 1 base and J by 2 bases, 4 bases remained unmatched. The CDR3: CASSQVGQTNYGYTF. DNA for the CDR3: TGCGCCAGCAGCCAAGTGGGACAGACGAACTATGGCTACACCTTC.

V and J are TRBV20-1 and TRBJ2-7; D gene ambiguous. With 6 bases removed from V and 7 bases from J, the gap between germline ends came to 10 bases. CDR1 DFQATT and CDR2 SNEGSKA come from the germline V gene (reference sequence). The CDR3 has 10 amino acids. Written as DNA, the CDR3 is TGCAGTGCCCAGATTGAAGAGCAGTACTTC. It yields the protein CSAQIEEQYF.

The rearrangement uses TRBV19 and TRBJ2-7, with TRBD2 matching 8 bases. The germline CDR1 and CDR2 sequences are LNHDA and SQIVND (reference sequence). The CDR3 consists of 15 residues. V was pared by 5 bases and J by 1 base, with 7 bases of the junction left unmatched. For the CDR3, the DNA is TGTGCCAGTAGTCCTCGGGAGGGGAGTTCCTACGAGCAGTACTTC. It translates to CASSPREGSSYEQYF.

This chain joins TRBV9 and TRBJ2-3; 11 bases line up with TRBD2. The CDR3 spans 15 residues. The trim removed 1 base at V and 7 bases at J, leaving 5 bases unmatched. Germline V gives CDR1 SGDLS, CDR2 YYNGEE. The CDR3 here is CASSVSSGGQNTQYF. CDR3 nucleotides: TGTGCCAGCAGCGTATCTAGCGGGGGGCAAAATACGCAGTATTTT.

V usage is TRBV10-3 and J usage is TRBJ2-5; a weak D match, TRBD2 (5 bases). CDR1 ENHRY and CDR2 SYGVKD come from the germline V gene. Trimming pared 0 bases from V and 5 bases from J, leaving 10 bases between. The CDR3 extends over 14 amino acids. The CDR3: CAISESVGGETQYF. DNA of the CDR3: TGTGCCATCAGTGAGTCTGTCGGCGGGGAGACCCAGTACTTC.

This rearrangement joins TRBV25-1 to TRBJ2-7; D is unresolved. The CDR3 loop spans 14 amino acids. Trimming cost V 5 bases and J 4 bases, with 15 bases left between them. CDR1 is MGHDK and CDR2 is SYGVNS in the germline V gene. The CDR3 nucleotides read TGTGCCAGCAGTCCTAATGGCGGAGTTTACGAGCAGTACTTC. Its translation: CASSPNGGVYEQYF.

The chain is built from TRBV4-1 and TRBJ1-5; D not resolved. V lost 2 bases and J lost 0, with 11 bases in between. The CDR3 runs to 16 residues. CDR1 MGHRA and CDR2 YSYEKL come from the germline V gene. The CDR3, as DNA: TGCGCCAGCAGCCAACGTATGGAGTATAGCAATCAGCCCCAGCATTTT. It encodes CASSQRMEYSNQPQHF.

The V and J genes are TRBV4-1 and TRBJ2-1, with 8 bases lining up with TRBD1. From germline, CDR1 is MGHRA and CDR2 YSYEKL. Trimming at V came to 0 bases and at J to 7 bases, leaving 11 bases not matched to a gene. The CDR3 totals 17 residues. The DNA of the CDR3 is TGCGCCAGCAGCCAAGATAAGTTCCAGGGGGCTTTGAATGAGCAGTTCTTC. This codes for CASSQDKFQGALNEQFF.

The chain has TRBV13 and TRBJ1-1, with no clear D. The CDR3 has 13 residues. CDR1 PRHDT and CDR2 FYEKMQ come from the germline V gene (reference sequence). The ends were cut back, 5 bases at V and 1 base at J, with 8 bases in the middle. In DNA form, the CDR3 reads TGTGCCAGCAGCCCCCGTCCGAACACTGAAGCTTTCTTT. This codes for CASSPRPNTEAFF.

The V gene is TRBV6-7, the J gene TRBJ2-4; 13 positions agree with TRBD2. TRBV6-7 is an ORF, and what it does is uncertain. The CDR3 totals 19 residues. The J segment lost 0 bases and the V segment lost 6 bases, leaving 11 bases of the junction unmatched. CDR3 protein: CASSLRLAGGRLAKNIQYF. DNA for the CDR3: TGTGCCAGCAGCCTTAGACTAGCGGGGGGTCGACTAGCCAAAAACATTCAGTACTTC.

The gene calls are TRBV7-2 and TRBJ2-7; 11 bases line up with TRBD2. The CDR3 runs 14 residues. Trimming cost V 6 bases and J 7 bases; bases outside gene matches: 8. CDR1 and CDR2 (germline): SGHTA, FQGNSA. The CDR3 here is CASSYSGGAGEQYF. In nucleotides, the CDR3 is TGTGCCAGCAGTTATAGCGGGGGGGCAGGGGAGCAGTACTTC.

The chain has TRBV7-9 and TRBJ2-7; a weak D match, TRBD2 (6 bases). The germline V gene has CDR1 SEHNR and CDR2 FQNEAQ (reference sequence). The CDR3 sequence is 12 residues long. V was pared by 4 bases and J by 6 bases, with 10 bases between. CDR3 nucleotides: TGTGCCAGCAGCTCCGGGACTCTCGAGCAGTACTTC. Protein: CASSSGTLEQYF. Using reference TRBV7-9 and TRBJ2-7 for the parts outside the CDR3, the full variable domain is DTGVSQNPRHKITKRGQNVTFRCDPISEHNRLYWYRQTLGQGPEFLTYFQNEAQLEKSRLLSDRFSAERPKGSFSTLEIQRTEQGDSAMYLCASSSGTLEQYFGPGTRLTVT.

The chain is built from TRBV7-9 and TRBJ2-5; no definite D call. The CDR3 loop spans 14 amino acids. Germline values: CDR1 SEHNR, CDR2 FQNEAQ (reference sequence). V lost 3 bases and J 2 bases, leaving 10 bases between the germline ends. The CDR3 region is CASSFPLEQETQYF. CDR3 DNA sequence: TGTGCCAGCAGCTTCCCTCTAGAGCAAGAGACCCAGTACTTC. Based on the CDR3 plus reference TRBV7-9 and TRBJ2-5, the full variable domain is DTGVSQNPRHKITKRGQNVTFRCDPISEHNRLYWYRQTLGQGPEFLTYFQNEAQLEKSRLLSDRFSAERPKGSFSTLEIQRTEQGDSAMYLCASSFPLEQETQYFGPGTRLLVL.

The chain carries TRBV6-1 and TRBJ2-3; TRBD2 matches at 10 bases. This CDR3 region has 17 residues. Trimming removed 1 base from V and 1 base from J; junction bases left unmatched: 5. Germline V gene data show CDR1 as MNHNS and CDR2 as SASEGT. CDR3 in DNA: TGTGCCAGCAGTGAAGTATTTACTAGCGGGGGCACAGATACGCAGTATTTT. Translated, it gives CASSEVFTSGGTDTQYF.

The chain employs TRBV27 and TRBJ2-2; 9 bases align to TRBD2. CDR3 length: 15 amino acids. With 3 bases clipped from V and 7 bases from J, the junction kept 6 bases outside the gene matches. The germline V gene encodes CDR1 MNHEY and CDR2 SMNVEV (reference sequence). The CDR3 nucleotides read TGTGCCAGCAGTTTTGCGGGGGGGGCGATCGGGGAGCTGTTTTTT. This translates into CASSFAGGAIGELFF.

This chain connects TRBV5-1 to TRBJ1-5; TRBD1 aligns across 7 bases. Losses at the gene ends were 4 bases for V and 5 bases for J; bases not matched to a gene: 6. Germline CDR1 is SGHRS and CDR2 is YFSETQ. CDR3 length equals 14 residues. Written as DNA, the CDR3 is TGCGCCAGCAGCCAACAGGGGTTGCATCAGCCCCAGCATTTT. It specifies CASSQQGLHQPQHF.

This rearrangement joins TRBV19 to TRBJ2-5, with D maybe TRBD1 (6 bases). The CDR3 has 14 amino acids. CDR1 and CDR2 from the germline V gene are LNHDA and SQIVND (reference sequence). Trimming removed 3 bases at V and 1 base at J, with 9 bases between. For the CDR3, the DNA is TGTGCCAGTAGTATCGCGGACAGCCAAGAGACCCAGTACTTC. Protein product: CASSIADSQETQYF.

V and J are TRBV18 and TRBJ2-7; maybe TRBD1 (6 bases). This CDR3 contains 19 residues. The germline gives CDR1 KGHSH, CDR2 LQKENI. V was cut by 2 bases and J by 1 base, with 24 bases left in between. The CDR3 bases are TGTGCCAGCTCACCATCGACCGGCAGGGGCCATACTTTTTCCTACGAGCAGTACTTC. Its protein is CASSPSTGRGHTFSYEQYF.

The J gene is TRBJ1-6, the V gene TRBV7-2, with a weak D call TRBD1 (6 bases). The CDR3 totals 15 residues. V was shortened by 1 base and J by 6 bases, with 10 bases between the two germline ends. Germline lookup yields CDR1 SGHTA and CDR2 FQGNSA. The CDR3 protein is CASSLGRGGNSPLHF. The DNA for the CDR3 is TGTGCCAGCAGCTTAGGCAGGGGCGGTAATTCACCCCTCCACTTT.

The rearrangement links TRBV7-9 to TRBJ1-2; 10 bases are shared with TRBD1. CDR3 length: 14 residues. CDR1 is SEHNR and CDR2 is FQNEAQ in the germline V gene (reference sequence). J lost 4 bases, V lost 8 bases, and 7 bases had no gene match. The CDR3 reads CASDRQGATYGYTF. In DNA form, the CDR3 reads TGTGCCAGCGACCGACAGGGGGCCACCTATGGCTACACCTTC. Full variable domain (missing parts from reference TRBV7-9 and TRBJ1-2): DTGVSQNPRHKITKRGQNVTFRCDPISEHNRLYWYRQTLGQGPEFLTYFQNEAQLEKSRLLSDRFSAERPKGSFSTLEIQRTEQGDSAMYLCASDRQGATYGYTFGSGTRLTVV.

The rearrangement uses TRBV4-3 and TRBJ2-5; 7 nucleotides line up with TRBD2. Germline V lookup: CDR1 LGHNA, CDR2 YSLEER. This CDR3 is 13 amino acids long. Trimming cost V 3 bases and J 5 bases; bases outside gene matches: 3. In DNA form, the CDR3 reads TGCGCCAGCAGCCAGAGCGGGGACGAGACCCAGTACTTC. Translation: CASSQSGDETQYF.